Reported below is one TCR beta chain. V was clipped by 5 bases and J by 1 base, with 9 bases between them. The CDR3 length is 13 residues. The germline CDR1 and CDR2 sequences are SGHRS and YFSETQ. The data were taken from a study of blood T cell repertoires in COVID-19. Study in general: Donors in the United States, Italy and Spain gave samples during acute or convalescent COVID-19. Nucleic acid was either cDNA or gDNA, and it came from T cells, B-cell-depleted T cells, or PBMCs.

As processed by the authors: Estimated nucleated cell counts came from reference gene primer amplification. The assay was immunoSEQ multiplex PCR, and TCRdb's table has in-frame clones only and misses some. Clone size and V and J calls were adopted from that table, with D and trimming inferred from the DNA. This sample has more than 200,000 clones, with 65% to 80% found just once. This chain links TRBV5-1 with TRBJ1-2; D may be TRBD1 (6 bases). The sample taken for sequencing was peripheral blood. This TCR was sampled from a middle-aged woman with active or convalescent COVID-19. CDR3 in amino acids: CASSHRDNYGYTF. DNA for the CDR3: TGCGCCAGCAGTCACAGGGATAACTATGGCTACACCTTC.